The next 27 T cell receptor beta chains were all read from a single sample in a study of T cell repertoires in cytomegalovirus infection. A single record per CDR3 protein comes from TCRdb applying MiXCR to the reads. The data show fewer than 130,000 distinct CDR3 sequences, with under 55% seen just once and approximately 69% held by the top ten. The antigens these receptors bind are not known. The sample consisted of CD8+ T cells from cultured PBMCs, taken from culture after CMV antigen stimulation. Source of these receptors: a human donor in good health (CMV status not recorded). Some clones in this sample may be carry-over from other donors' samples.

The chain combines TRBV5-4 with TRBJ2-3; TRBD2 matches 7 bases. CDR1 is SGHNT, CDR2 YYREEE, per germline (reference sequence). This CDR3 spans 14 amino acids. J gave up 4 bases and V 4 bases, and 6 bases lay outside the gene matches. CDR3 DNA: TGTGCCAGCAGCCCTAGGGACTACCCAGATACGCAGTATTTT. Its protein is CASSPRDYPDTQYF.

The V gene is TRBV12-3 or TRBV12-4, the J gene TRBJ2-3, with 11 bases matching TRBD2. The CDR3 loop spans 16 amino acids. With 5 bases clipped from V and 2 bases from J, the junction kept 6 bases outside the gene matches. The DNA of the CDR3 is TGTGCCAGCAGTCAGGGACTAGCGGAAAACACAGATACGCAGTATTTT. It codes for CASSQGLAENTDTQYF.

In its sample, this clonotype was seen a few times. The V and J genes are TRBV12-3 or TRBV12-4 and TRBJ1-3, with TRBD1 as a possible D gene (5 bases). Trimming shortened V by 10 bases and J by 0 bases, and 13 bases separated the two germline ends. This CDR3 region has 14 residues. The CDR3 spells CAIRTGNSGNTIYF. CDR3 sequence (DNA): TGTGCCATCAGAACAGGAAACTCTGGAAACACCATATATTTT.

About this clonotype itself: The junction departs from the called germline gene at one end, perhaps through a read error. V usage is TRBV9 and J usage is TRBJ2-1; 7 positions match TRBD2. The CDR3 length is 15 residues. The V gene's germline CDR1 is SGDLS and CDR2 YYNGEE. The CDR3 DNA reads TGTGCCAGCGGTCGGGGGGATAGCTCCTACAATGAGCAGTTGTTC. It yields the protein CASGRGDSSYNEQLF.

The gene calls are TRBV19 and TRBJ2-1; 11 nucleotides match TRBD1. The J segment lost 2 bases and the V segment lost 4 bases, leaving 4 bases of the junction unmatched. This CDR3 region has 16 residues. Looked up from germline, CDR1 is LNHDA and CDR2 is SQIVND (reference sequence). The CDR3 sequence: CASSTEDRGPYNEQFF. The CDR3 nucleotides read TGTGCCAGTAGTACCGAGGACAGGGGGCCCTACAATGAGCAGTTCTTC.

This chain joins TRBV6-5 and TRBJ2-7; D is possibly TRBD2 (5 bases). CDR1 is MNHEY, CDR2 SVGAGI, per germline. The CDR3 consists of 14 residues. V lost 0 bases, J lost 4 bases, and 10 bases lay in between. CDR3: CASSYSGALYEQYF. The DNA of the CDR3 is TGTGCCAGCAGTTACTCGGGAGCCCTATACGAGCAGTACTTC.

This clonotype has a handful of counts. J is TRBJ2-4 and V is TRBV11-2, with 8 bases that match TRBD1. Germline V gene lookup returns CDR1 SGHAT and CDR2 FQNNGV. The CDR3 has 17 amino acids. V was clipped by 4 bases and J by 1 base; unmatched bases: 9. The CDR3 loop reads CASSSYRDRLAKNIQYF. CDR3 bases: TGTGCCAGCAGCTCATATCGGGACAGGTTGGCCAAAAACATTCAGTACTTC.

J is TRBJ2-7 and V is TRBV6-8; D is uncertain. Trimming pared 6 bases from V and 2 bases from J, leaving 8 bases between. The germline CDR1 and CDR2 sequences are MNHGY and SAAAGT. The CDR3 sequence is 12 residues long. The CDR3: CASSNFPYEQYF. The CDR3 coding sequence is TGTGCCAGCAGCAACTTCCCCTACGAGCAGTACTTC.

The rearrangement uses TRBV4-2 and TRBJ2-7; D may be TRBD1 (6 bases). Between the trimmed V and J ends, which lost 1 base and 2 bases, there was a span of 12 bases. The CDR3 sequence is 15 residues long. Germline V CDR1 and CDR2: LGHNA, YNFKEQ. This CDR3 is CASSQGQGNPYEQYF. DNA for the CDR3: TGTGCCAGCAGCCAAGGGCAGGGGAATCCCTACGAGCAGTACTTC.

The chain uses TRBV28 and TRBJ2-7, with 10 bases lining up with TRBD1. The trim removed 11 bases at V and 3 bases at J, leaving 10 bases unmatched. CDR1 and CDR2 (germline): MDHEN, SYDVKM. There are 14 residues in the CDR3. The CDR3 DNA is TGTGCCGCGTCTGGGACAGGGGTAGACTACGAGCAGTACTTC. It encodes CAASGTGVDYEQYF.

This clonotype was recorded a few times. This CDR3 is CASSQGHNQPQHF. The CDR3 coding sequence is TGCGCCAGCAGCCAAGGGCACAATCAGCCCCAGCATTTT. The chain uses TRBV4-1 and TRBJ1-5; D unclear. Between the trimmed V and J ends, which lost 1 base and 3 bases, there was a span of 4 bases. This CDR3 region has 13 residues. Germline CDR1 is MGHRA and CDR2 is YSYEKL.

The chain has TRBV19 and TRBJ2-7, with TRBD2 matching 7 bases. CDR3 size: 14 residues. Germline lookup yields CDR1 LNHDA and CDR2 SQIVND (reference sequence). Trimming removed 10 bases from V and 3 bases from J; junction bases left unmatched: 12. The CDR3: CATSAGSAIYEQYF. CDR3 nucleotide sequence: TGTGCCACGTCAGCGGGGAGCGCGATCTACGAGCAGTACTTC.

This chain joins TRBV12-3 or TRBV12-4 and TRBJ2-1; the D is unclear. The ends were cut back, 5 bases at V and 4 bases at J, with 21 bases in the middle. This CDR3 comprises 17 residues. The CDR3 here is CASSGFGHTRVYNEQFF. The CDR3 DNA reads as TGTGCCAGCAGTGGTTTTGGGCACACTCGGGTTTACAATGAGCAGTTCTTC.

This chain connects TRBV6-1 to TRBJ1-5, with TRBD1 matching over 11 bases. The CDR3 loop spans 15 amino acids. With V trimmed by 10 bases and J by 0 bases, 5 bases remained unmatched. Per the germline V gene, CDR1 is MNHNS and CDR2 is SASEGT. CDR3 in DNA: TGTGCCACCCGGACAGGGGGCTATAGCAATCAGCCCCAGCATTTT. It is translated as CATRTGGYSNQPQHF.

The chain recombines TRBV13 with TRBJ2-7; 10 nucleotides line up with TRBD1. Trimming cost V 5 bases and J 4 bases; bases outside gene matches: 5. CDR3 length equals 14 residues. In germline, CDR1 is PRHDT, CDR2 FYEKMQ (reference sequence). The CDR3 DNA reads TGTGCCAGCAGCGCGCGACAGGGGGCTTACGAGCAGTACTTC. It specifies CASSARQGAYEQYF.

V gene TRBV27 combines with J gene TRBJ2-5; unclear D gene. The CDR3 loop spans 15 amino acids. Germline V gives CDR1 MNHEY, CDR2 SMNVEV (reference sequence). V was clipped by 5 bases and J by 1 base, with 14 bases between them. In nucleotides, the CDR3 is TGTGCCAGCAGTCCAACGACGGCTCGCCAAGAGACCCAGTACTTC. It is translated as CASSPTTARQETQYF.

V usage is TRBV6-6 and J usage is TRBJ1-5; TRBD1 matches at 7 bases. The CDR3 runs to 16 residues. Per the germline V gene, CDR1 is MNHNY and CDR2 is SVGAGI (reference sequence). V lost 2 bases and J lost 4; bases outside the gene matches: 8. CDR3 protein: CASSYPSRDSNQPQHF. In DNA, the CDR3 is TGTGCCAGCAGTTACCCGAGCCGGGACAGTAATCAGCCCCAGCATTTT.

The V call is TRBV9, the J call TRBJ2-1; D ambiguous. The CDR3 loop spans 15 amino acids. CDR1 is SGDLS and CDR2 is YYNGEE in the germline V gene. V lost 3 bases to trimming and J lost 8 bases, with 18 bases between them. CDR3 DNA sequence: TGTGCCAGCAGCGAAAGTGGTTATTTCGACGATGAGCAGTTCTTC. The encoded protein is CASSESGYFDDEQFF.

This rearrangement joins TRBV29-1 to TRBJ2-7, with a weak D call TRBD2 (5 bases). The germline V gene has CDR1 SQVTM and CDR2 ANQGSEA. This CDR3 has 12 amino acids. The V gene lost 7 bases and the J gene lost 2 bases, with 12 bases spanning the gap. The CDR3 DNA follows: TGCAGCGGGCAGGACTTCACCTACGAGCAGTACTTC. Translating it yields CSGQDFTYEQYF.

V is TRBV4-1 and J is TRBJ1-5; no clear D gene. The V and J ends lost 2 bases and 7 bases respectively, with 12 bases between them. The CDR3 totals 14 residues. Germline V gene lookup returns CDR1 MGHRA and CDR2 YSYEKL. The DNA for the CDR3 is TGCGCCAGCAGCCAACAGATAAAGGACCAGCCCCAGCATTTT. This encodes CASSQQIKDQPQHF.

The chain recombines TRBV27 with TRBJ1-1; D may be TRBD1 (5 bases). V was clipped by 0 bases and J by 0 bases, with 14 bases between them. The CDR3 contains 17 residues. Germline CDR1 is MNHEY and CDR2 is SMNVEV (reference sequence). Here the CDR3 reads CASSLSEGDLVNTEAFF. CDR3 coding DNA: TGTGCCAGCAGTTTATCGGAAGGGGATTTGGTGAACACTGAAGCTTTCTTT.

The chain has TRBV2 and TRBJ1-1, with D possibly matching TRBD1 (6 bases). This CDR3 region has 13 residues. Looked up from germline, CDR1 is SNHLY and CDR2 is FYNNEI. V was pared by 10 bases and J by 0 bases, with 12 bases between. The CDR3 reads CAILTGMNTEAFF. CDR3 sequence (DNA): TGTGCCATTTTGACAGGAATGAACACTGAAGCTTTCTTT.

This sequence joins TRBV12-3 or TRBV12-4 and TRBJ2-3; 7 bases map to TRBD2. The junction had 9 bases not matched to a gene; V was cut back by 6 bases and J by 0 bases. The CDR3 is 16 amino acids. DNA of the CDR3: TGTGCCAGCAGGGTTACTAGCGAAGGTAGCACAGATACGCAGTATTTT. Protein product: CASRVTSEGSTDTQYF.

This clonotype came up a few times. The gene calls are TRBV12-3 or TRBV12-4 and TRBJ2-7; TRBD2 agrees at 10 bases. There are 14 residues in the CDR3. The J segment lost 6 bases and the V segment lost 0 bases, leaving 2 bases of the junction unmatched. In nucleotides, the CDR3 is TGTGCCAGCAGTTTAGCCGGGACTAGCGCCGAGCAGTACTTC. Translating it yields CASSLAGTSAEQYF.

The V and J genes are TRBV14 and TRBJ1-2; a possible D gene is TRBD1 (6 bases). Germline V gives CDR1 SGHDN, CDR2 FVKESK. This CDR3 contains 17 residues. With 1 base removed from V and 3 bases from J, the gap between germline ends came to 18 bases. DNA for the CDR3: TGTGCCAGCAGCCAAGGCGCGGGCAGGGGTACGGACTATGGCTACACCTTC. It is translated as CASSQGAGRGTDYGYTF. Drawing the rest from reference TRBV14 and TRBJ1-2, the complete variable domain is EAGVTQFPSHSVIEKGQTVTLRCDPISGHDNLYWYRRVMGKEIKFLLHFVKESKQDESGMPNNRFLAERTGGTYSTLKVQPAELEDSGVYFCASSQGAGRGTDYGYTFGSGTRLTVV.

The CDR3 spells CASRGIGYEQYF. CDR3 coding DNA: TGTGCCAGCAGGGGGATTGGCTACGAGCAGTACTTC. This chain connects TRBV27 to TRBJ2-7, with no clear D. The CDR3 has 12 residues. Trimming left V 6 bases short and J 3 bases short, with 9 bases between. Germline-derived CDR1 and CDR2 are MNHEY and SMNVEV (reference sequence).

This chain links TRBV7-6 with TRBJ2-3; 11 nucleotides align to TRBD2. This CDR3 is built from 14 residues. Germline CDR1 and CDR2: SGHVS and FNYEAQ. Losses at the gene ends were 7 bases for V and 6 bases for J; bases not matched to a gene: 6. As DNA, the CDR3 is TGTGCCAGCAACCTAGCGGGGGGACTGGATACGCAGTATTTT. Translating gives CASNLAGGLDTQYF. Combining the CDR3 with reference TRBV7-6 and TRBJ2-3 gives the whole variable domain GAGVSQSPRYKVTKRGQDVALRCDPISGHVSLYWYRQALGQGPEFLTYFNYEAQQDKSGLPNDRFSAERPEGSISTLTIQRTEQRDSAMYRCASNLAGGLDTQYFGPGTRLTVL.